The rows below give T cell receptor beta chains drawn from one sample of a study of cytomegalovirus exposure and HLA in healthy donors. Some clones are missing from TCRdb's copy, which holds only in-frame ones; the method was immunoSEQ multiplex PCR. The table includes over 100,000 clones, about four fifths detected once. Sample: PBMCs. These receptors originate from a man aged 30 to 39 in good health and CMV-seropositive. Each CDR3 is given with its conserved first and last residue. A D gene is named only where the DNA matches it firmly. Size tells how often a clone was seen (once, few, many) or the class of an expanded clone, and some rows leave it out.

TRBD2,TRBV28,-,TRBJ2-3,CASSLWPGGTSGGAGETDTQYF,TGTGCCAGCAGTTTATGGCCTGGGGGGACTAGCGGGGGGGCCGGAGAGACAGATACGCAGTATTTT
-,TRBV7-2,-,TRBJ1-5,CASSKDRHQPQHF,TGTGCCAGCAGCAAGGACAGACATCAGCCCCAGCATTTT
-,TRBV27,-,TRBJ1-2,CASSSGLEGYTF,TGTGCCAGCAGTTCAGGGCTCGAAGGCTACACCTTC
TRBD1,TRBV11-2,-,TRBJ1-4,CASTDTRGGGEKLFF,TGTGCCAGCACCGACACCCGAGGGGGCGGTGAAAAACTGTTTTTT
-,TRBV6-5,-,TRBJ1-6,CASSWQGDNSPLHF,TGTGCCAGCAGTTGGCAGGGTGATAATTCACCCCTCCACTTT
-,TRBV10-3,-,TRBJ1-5,CAISDSVQPQHF,TGTGCCATCAGTGATTCTGTTCAGCCCCAGCATTTT
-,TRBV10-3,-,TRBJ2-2,CAISDLWGRNTGELFF,TGTGCCATCAGTGACCTGTGGGGCCGTAACACCGGGGAGCTGTTTTTT
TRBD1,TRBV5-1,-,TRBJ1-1,CASSFGQGSPEAFF,TGCGCCAGCAGCTTCGGACAGGGGTCCCCCGAAGCTTTCTTT
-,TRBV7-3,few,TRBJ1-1,CASSLNPGIYTEAFF,TGTGCCAGCAGCCTAAACCCAGGGATCTACACTGAAGCTTTCTTT
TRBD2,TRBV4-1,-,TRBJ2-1,CASSLRQLARDGNEQFF,TGCGCCAGCAGCCTCAGACAACTAGCGCGGGACGGCAATGAGCAGTTCTTC
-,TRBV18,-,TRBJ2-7,CASSPGHQGGEQYF,TGTGCCAGCTCACCAGGTCACCAGGGGGGCGAGCAGTACTTC
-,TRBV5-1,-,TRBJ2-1,CASSSVANSYNEQFF,TGCGCCAGCAGCTCGGTAGCGAACTCCTACAATGAGCAGTTCTTC
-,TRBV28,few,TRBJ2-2,CASSSPGVTGELFF,TGTGCCAGCAGTTCCCCCGGGGTGACCGGGGAGCTGTTTTTT
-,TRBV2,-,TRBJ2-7,CASSRGGTGSYEQYF,TGTGCCAGCAGTAGGGGGGGGACAGGCTCCTACGAGCAGTACTTC
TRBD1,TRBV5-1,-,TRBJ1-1,CASSLGGQGVGTEAFF,TGCGCCAGCAGCTTGGGGGGACAGGGGGTCGGGACTGAAGCTTTCTTT
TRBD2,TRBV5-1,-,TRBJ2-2,CASTDGGTSLPGELFF,TGCGCCAGCACCGACGGGGGGACTAGCCTCCCTGGGGAGCTGTTTTTT
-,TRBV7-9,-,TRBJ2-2,CASSLQLATGELFF,TGTGCCAGCAGCCTCCAATTGGCCACCGGGGAGCTGTTTTTT
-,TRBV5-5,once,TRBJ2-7,CASRKGEDWSSYEQYF,TGTGCCAGCAGGAAAGGAGAGGATTGGAGCTCCTACGAGCAGTACTTC
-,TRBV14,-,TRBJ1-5,CASSPLGPEGYTGFSQHF,TGTGCCAGCAGCCCCCTTGGGCCCGAAGGTTATACAGGGTTTTCCCAGCATTTT
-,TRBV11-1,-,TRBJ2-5,CASSFRGFQETQYF,TGTGCCAGCAGCTTCAGGGGTTTCCAAGAGACCCAGTACTTC
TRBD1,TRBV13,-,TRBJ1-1,CASRLQGPTEAFF,TGTGCCAGCAGACTACAGGGGCCCACTGAAGCTTTCTTT
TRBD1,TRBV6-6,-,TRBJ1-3,CASSYGGQFSGNTIYF,TGTGCCAGCAGTTACGGGGGACAGTTCTCTGGAAACACCATATATTTT
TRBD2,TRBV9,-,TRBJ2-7,CASSASGGAYEQYF,TGTGCCAGCAGCGCTAGCGGGGGGGCCTACGAGCAGTACTTC
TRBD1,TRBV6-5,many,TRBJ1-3,CASSYGTDSGNTIYF,TGTGCCAGCAGTTACGGGACAGACTCTGGAAACACCATATATTTT
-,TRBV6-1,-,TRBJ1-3,CASSYLPPGNTIYF,TGTGCCAGCAGTTATCTTCCCCCTGGAAACACCATATATTTT
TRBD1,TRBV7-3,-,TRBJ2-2,CASSLPGQGAGELFF,TGTGCCAGCAGCTTACCGGGACAGGGAGCCGGGGAGCTGTTTTTT
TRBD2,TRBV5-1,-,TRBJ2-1,CASTGLPSYNEQFF,TGCGCCAGCACGGGACTACCCTCCTACAATGAGCAGTTCTTC
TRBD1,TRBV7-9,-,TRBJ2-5,CSSSFSDRVKTQYF,TGTTCCAGCAGCTTCTCGGACAGGGTAAAGACCCAGTACTTC
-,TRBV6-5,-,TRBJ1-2,CASGPVSNYGYTF,TGTGCCAGCGGCCCCGTTTCTAACTATGGCTACACCTTC
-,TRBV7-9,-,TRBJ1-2,CASTWGSLAGYTF,TGTGCCAGCACCTGGGGCAGTTTGGCTGGCTACACCTTC
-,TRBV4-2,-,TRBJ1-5,CASSPSGGANQPQHF,TGTGCCAGCAGCCCGTCGGGGGGGGCGAATCAGCCCCAGCATTTT
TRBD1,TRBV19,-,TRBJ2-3,CASSSRSGTGGLVTQYF,TGTGCCAGTAGTAGTCGTTCGGGGACAGGGGGCCTCGTTACGCAGTATTTT
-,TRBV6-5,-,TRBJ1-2,CASSYSQGLSYTF,TGTGCCAGCAGTTACTCTCAGGGTCTGAGCTACACCTTC
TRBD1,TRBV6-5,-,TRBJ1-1,CASSTGQGRLEAFF,TGTGCCAGCAGCACAGGACAGGGCCGACTTGAAGCTTTCTTT
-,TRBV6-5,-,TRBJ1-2,CASSPGGYGYTF,TGTGCCAGCAGCCCCGGTGGCTATGGCTACACCTTC
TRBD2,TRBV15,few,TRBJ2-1,CATSRSSGGAANEQFF,TGTGCCACCAGCAGGTCTAGCGGGGGGGCTGCGAATGAGCAGTTCTTC
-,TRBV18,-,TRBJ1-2,CASSFETGNYGYTF,TGTGCCAGCTCATTCGAAACGGGGAACTATGGCTACACCTTC
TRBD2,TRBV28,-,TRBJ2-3,CASSPRTSGVYTDTQYF,TGTGCCAGCAGTCCTCGGACTAGCGGGGTGTACACAGATACGCAGTATTTT
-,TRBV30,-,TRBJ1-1,CAWDWTADTEAFF,TGTGCCTGGGACTGGACAGCAGACACTGAAGCTTTCTTT
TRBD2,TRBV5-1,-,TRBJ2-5,CASSFSGMAQYF,TGCGCCAGCAGCTTCAGCGGGATGGCCCAGTACTTC
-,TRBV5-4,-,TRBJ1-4,CASSWGATNEKLFF,TGTGCCAGCAGCTGGGGCGCAACTAATGAAAAACTGTTTTTT
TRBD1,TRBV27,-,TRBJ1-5,CASSSRTGVGQPQHF,TGTGCCAGCAGTTCGCGCACAGGGGTTGGTCAGCCCCAGCATTTT
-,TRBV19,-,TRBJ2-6,CASTQQGGANVLTF,TGTGCCAGTACACAACAGGGAGGGGCCAACGTCCTGACTTTC
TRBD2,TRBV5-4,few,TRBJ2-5,CASSLGLAGGYQETQYF,TGTGCCAGCAGCTTGGGACTAGCGGGGGGGTACCAAGAGACCCAGTACTTC
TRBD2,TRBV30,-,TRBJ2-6,CAWRALAGFSGANVLTF,TGTGCCTGGAGAGCACTAGCGGGGTTTTCTGGGGCCAACGTCCTGACTTTC
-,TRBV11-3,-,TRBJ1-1,CASSLGRGQFNTEAFF,TGTGCCAGCAGCTTAGGGCGTGGACAGTTCAACACTGAAGCTTTCTTT
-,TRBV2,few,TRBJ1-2,CASTIAGGWGDGYTF,TGTGCCAGCACTATCGCGGGGGGGTGGGGAGATGGCTACACCTTC
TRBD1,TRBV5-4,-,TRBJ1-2,CASSGDRVNYGYTF,TGTGCCAGCAGCGGGGACAGGGTCAACTATGGCTACACCTTC
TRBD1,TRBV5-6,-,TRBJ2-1,CASSLGQGFSYNEQFF,TGTGCCAGCAGCTTAGGACAGGGATTTTCCTACAATGAGCAGTTCTTC